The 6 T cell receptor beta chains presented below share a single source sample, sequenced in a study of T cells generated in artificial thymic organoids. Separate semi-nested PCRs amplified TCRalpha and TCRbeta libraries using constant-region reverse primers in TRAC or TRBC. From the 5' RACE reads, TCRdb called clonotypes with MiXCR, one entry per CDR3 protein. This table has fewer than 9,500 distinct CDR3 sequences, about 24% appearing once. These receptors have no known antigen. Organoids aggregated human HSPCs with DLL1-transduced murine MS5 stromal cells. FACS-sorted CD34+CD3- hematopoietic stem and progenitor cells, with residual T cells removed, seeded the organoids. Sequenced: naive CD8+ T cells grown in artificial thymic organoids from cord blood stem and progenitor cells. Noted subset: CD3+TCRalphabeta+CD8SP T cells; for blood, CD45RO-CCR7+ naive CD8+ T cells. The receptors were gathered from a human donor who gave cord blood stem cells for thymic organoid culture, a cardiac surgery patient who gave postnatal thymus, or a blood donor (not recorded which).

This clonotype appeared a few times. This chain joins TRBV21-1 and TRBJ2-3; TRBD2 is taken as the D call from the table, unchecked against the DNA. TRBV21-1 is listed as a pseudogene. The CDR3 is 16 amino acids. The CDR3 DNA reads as TGTGCCAGCAGCAATCTTAGCGGGAGGATAGGAGATACGCAGTATTTT. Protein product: CASSNLSGRIGDTQYF.

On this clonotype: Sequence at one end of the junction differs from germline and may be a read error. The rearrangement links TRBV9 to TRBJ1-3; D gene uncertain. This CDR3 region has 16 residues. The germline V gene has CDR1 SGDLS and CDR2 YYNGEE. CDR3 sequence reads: CASSVEPAYSGDTIYF. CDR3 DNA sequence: TGTGCCAGCAGCGTAGAGCCAGCTTACTCTGGAGACACCATATATTTT.

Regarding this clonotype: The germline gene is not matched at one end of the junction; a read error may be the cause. The CDR3 coding sequence is TGCGTCAGCAGCCAAGTCCCCGGCGGGGAGCTGTTTTTT. This translates into CVSSQVPGGELFF. The rearrangement joins TRBV4-3 to TRBJ2-2; no reliable D call. The germline CDR1 and CDR2 sequences are LGHNA and YSLEER. CDR3 size: 13 residues.

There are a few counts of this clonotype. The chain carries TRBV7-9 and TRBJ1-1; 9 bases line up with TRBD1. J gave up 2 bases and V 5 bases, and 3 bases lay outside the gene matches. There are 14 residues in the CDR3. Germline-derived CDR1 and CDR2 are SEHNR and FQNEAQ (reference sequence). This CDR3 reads CASSVTGGNTEAFF. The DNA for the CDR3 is TGTGCCAGCAGCGTCACAGGGGGCAACACTGAAGCTTTCTTT.

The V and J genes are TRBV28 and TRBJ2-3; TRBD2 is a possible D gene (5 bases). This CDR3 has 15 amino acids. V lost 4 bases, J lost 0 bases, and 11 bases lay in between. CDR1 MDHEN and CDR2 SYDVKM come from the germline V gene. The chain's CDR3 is CASSSWTASTDTQYF. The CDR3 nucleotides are TGTGCCAGCAGTTCCTGGACTGCTAGCACAGATACGCAGTATTTT. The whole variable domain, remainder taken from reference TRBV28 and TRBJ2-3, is DVKVTQSSRYLVKRTGEKVFLECVQDMDHENMFWYRQDPGLGLRLIYFSYDVKMKEKGDIPEGYSVSREKKERFSLILESASTNQTSMYLCASSSWTASTDTQYFGPGTRLTVL.

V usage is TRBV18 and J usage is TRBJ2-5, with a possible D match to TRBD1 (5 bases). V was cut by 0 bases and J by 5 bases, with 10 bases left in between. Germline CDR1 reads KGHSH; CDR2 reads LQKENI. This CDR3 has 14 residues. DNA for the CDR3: TGTGCCAGCTCACCACCTCCAGGGCTGGAGACCCAGTACTTC. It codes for CASSPPPGLETQYF.